These 4 T cell receptor beta chains share one sample of origin, sequenced in a study of T cell clonotyping in hematopoietic cell transplantation. Profiled with immunoSEQ multiplex PCR; TCRdb holds only in-frame clones, not every one. This sample has around 8,000 clones, with around nine tenths found just once. The starting material was PBMCs, obtained 180 days after allogeneic stem cell transplant. The receptors were sampled from a female patient in her fifties who had an allogeneic stem cell transplant from an unrelated donor, so the T cells may come from the graft donor. Some clones in this sample may be carry-over from other donors' samples.

CDR3 coding DNA: TGTGCCAGTAGTATCGGTACCTCCTATGGCTACACCTTC. As protein: CASSIGTSYGYTF. The chain combines TRBV19 with TRBJ1-2; the D is unclear. This CDR3 comprises 13 residues. From germline, CDR1 is LNHDA and CDR2 SQIVND (reference sequence). Trimming left V 3 bases short and J 4 bases short, with 9 bases between.

The genes are TRBV27 and TRBJ2-7; D is possibly TRBD1 (6 bases). Trimming pared 1 base from V and 2 bases from J, leaving 9 bases between. Germline CDR1 and CDR2: MNHEY and SMNVEV (reference sequence). The CDR3 is 14 residues long. The CDR3 DNA follows: TGTGCCAGCAGTTTATACAGGGCGGCCTACGAGCAGTACTTC. Its protein is CASSLYRAAYEQYF.

The J gene is TRBJ1-3, the V gene TRBV28, with 7 bases fitting TRBD1. J was trimmed by 1 base and V by 3 bases; bases with no gene match: 6. Germline-derived CDR1 and CDR2 are MDHEN and SYDVKM. The CDR3 contains 16 residues. The CDR3 DNA sequence: TGTGCCAGCAGTTTTGTGACAGGGTCGTCTGGAAACACCATATATTTT. It translates to CASSFVTGSSGNTIYF.

The rearrangement joins TRBV5-1 to TRBJ2-2, with a possible D match to TRBD1 (5 bases). This CDR3 region has 15 residues. Germline lookup yields CDR1 SGHRS and CDR2 YFSETQ. Trimming shortened V by 3 bases and J by 6 bases, and 15 bases separated the two germline ends. The DNA of the CDR3 is TGCGCCAGCAGCTCTCAGGGCGTCTCCGCCGGGGAGCTGTTTTTT. This sequence encodes CASSSQGVSAGELFF.